This T cell receptor (beta chain) was captured by sequencing in a study of T cell responses to AZD1222 COVID-19 vaccine. Study-wide points: After the peak T cell response, and only then, were repertoires sampled. Following two doses of AZD1222, Spike-specific TCR breadth and depth rose.

Germline V gene sequence: CDR1 SEHNR, CDR2 FQNEAQ (reference sequence). Trimming took off 4 bases at V and 6 bases at J, with 15 bases between the two ends. This CDR3 has 14 residues. Only in-frame clones appear in the TCRdb table, and some are missing; sequencing was by immunoSEQ multiplex PCR. The data contain around 200,000 clones, just over 85% of them singletons. In regard to this clone: The target antigen is unknown.

This chain joins TRBV7-9 and TRBJ1-2; perhaps TRBD1 as D (5 bases). This specimen consisted of peripheral blood, obtained on day 0 of AZD1222 vaccination. The origin of this receptor is an adult in good health. DNA of the CDR3: TGTGCCAGCAGCTACCCGCTAGGGGAGGATGGCTACACCTTC. It encodes CASSYPLGEDGYTF.